The rows below give T cell receptor beta chains drawn from one sample of a study of T cells of healthy individuals. MiXCR, applied by TCRdb to the 5' RACE reads, yields one record per CDR3 protein. There are 60,000 to 75,000 distinct CDR3 sequences in the sample; roughly 17% occur only once, and approximately 4.7% lies in the top ten. The receptors were gathered from a human donor in good health. Both conserved end residues are part of each CDR3. A D gene is named only where the DNA matches it firmly. The size field is filled for only some rows; it gives once, few, many or a size class.

CDR3	DNA	V	J	D	size
CASSHPDSYETQYF	TGTGCCAGCAGCCACCCGGACAGTTACGAGACCCAGTACTTC	TRBV5-4	TRBJ2-5	NA	few
CASSLGALNTEAFF	TGTGCCAGCAGCCTAGGGGCCCTGAACACTGAAGCTTTCTTT	TRBV6-6	TRBJ1-1	NA	many
CASILTGGTGELFF	TGTGCCAGCATCCTGACAGGGGGCACCGGGGAGCTGTTTTTT	TRBV3-1	TRBJ2-2	TRBD1	NA
CASSLGRGTTEAFF	TGTGCCAGCAGTTTGGGGAGGGGGACCACTGAAGCTTTCTTT	TRBV6-2/TRBV6-3	TRBJ1-1	NA	many
CAWSLLAGGRGEQFF	TGTGCCTGGAGTCTACTAGCGGGAGGAAGGGGTGAGCAGTTCTTC	TRBV30	TRBJ2-1	TRBD2	NA
CASSQGVTYEQYF	TGTGCCAGCAGCCAAGGGGTCACCTACGAGCAGTACTTC	TRBV4-2	TRBJ2-7	NA	NA
CSASTPGIQPQHF	TGCAGTGCTTCAACCCCGGGGATTCAGCCCCAGCATTTT	TRBV20-1	TRBJ1-5	NA	NA
CSVEVLSILHF	TGCAGCGTTGAAGTGTTGTCCATCCTCCACTTT	TRBV29-1	TRBJ1-6	NA	many
CASTGRGGYEQYF	TGTGCCAGCACGGGGCGGGGGGGCTACGAGCAGTACTTC	TRBV25-1	TRBJ2-7	TRBD2	NA
CASNPETTVGKFF	TGTGCCAGCAACCCCGAGACGACAGTGGGGAAGTTCTTC	TRBV7-9	TRBJ2-1	NA	NA
CASSPWGETGELFF	TGTGCCAGCAGCCCCTGGGGAGAAACCGGGGAGCTGTTTTTT	TRBV5-4	TRBJ2-2	NA	many
CASSFGHTDTQYF	TGTGCCAGCAGCTTCGGTCACACAGATACGCAGTATTTT	TRBV11-3	TRBJ2-3	NA	NA
CASNEGGRSEAFF	TGTGCCAGCAACGAGGGGGGGAGGTCTGAAGCTTTCTTT	TRBV6-2/TRBV6-3	TRBJ1-1	NA	many
CASSDYSTSGGRAQYF	TGTGCCAGCAGTGACTACTCGACTAGCGGGGGCCGCGCGCAGTATTTT	TRBV6-1	TRBJ2-3	TRBD2	NA
CAISESGGFTEAFF	TGTGCCATCAGTGAGTCCGGGGGTTTTACTGAAGCTTTCTTT	TRBV10-3	TRBJ1-1	NA	many
CASSQVALPTPLGAQPQHF	TGCGCCAGCAGCCAAGTAGCCCTCCCAACTCCCCTCGGCGCGCAGCCCCAGCATTTT	TRBV4-1	TRBJ1-5	NA	few
CASSTLAGGQTDTQYF	TGTGCCAGCAGTACCCTAGCGGGGGGGCAGACAGATACGCAGTATTTT	TRBV28	TRBJ2-3	TRBD2	many
CASSPEGTEAFF	TGTGCCAGCTCCCCCGAAGGCACTGAAGCTTTCTTT	TRBV28	TRBJ1-1	NA	many
CASSDVGGSSYNEQFF	TGTGCCAGCAGTGACGTAGGAGGGAGCTCCTACAATGAGCAGTTCTTC	TRBV6-4	TRBJ2-1	NA	NA
CASTHGGTNTGELFF	TGTGCCAGCACCCACGGCGGGACGAACACCGGGGAGCTGTTTTTT	TRBV25-1	TRBJ2-2	NA	many
CTPGEDSGNTIYF	TGCACCCCGGGGGAAGACTCTGGAAACACCATATATTTT	TRBV29-1	TRBJ1-3	NA	many
CASTVKETQYF	TGTGCCAGCACCGTAAAAGAGACCCAGTACTTC	TRBV6-5	TRBJ2-5	NA	NA
CSALWRDSDEKLFF	TGCAGCGCCCTATGGCGGGACAGTGATGAAAAACTGTTTTTT	TRBV29-1	TRBJ1-4	TRBD1	few
CASSQDGSIYEQYF	TGTGCCAGCAGCCAAGATGGGTCGATCTACGAGCAGTACTTC	TRBV3-1	TRBJ2-7	NA	many
CATSDPGQFTGELFF	TGTGCCACCAGTGATCCTGGACAGTTCACCGGGGAGCTGTTTTTT	TRBV24-1	TRBJ2-2	NA	many
CASSYSRSYYEQYF	TGTGCCAGCAGTTACTCCCGGTCGTACTACGAGCAGTACTTC	TRBV6-5	TRBJ2-7	NA	medium-sized
CSAGGQGGQPQHF	TGCAGTGCGGGAGGACAGGGAGGTCAGCCCCAGCATTTT	TRBV20-1	TRBJ1-5	TRBD1	NA
CASSSTAGASGIREQFF	TGCGCCAGCAGCTCCACGGCGGGGGCTAGCGGGATTCGTGAGCAGTTCTTC	TRBV5-1	TRBJ2-1	TRBD2	many
CASSLYGGGSSYNEQFF	TGTGCCAGCAGTTTATACGGGGGAGGGAGCTCCTACAATGAGCAGTTCTTC	TRBV12-3/TRBV12-4	TRBJ2-1	TRBD2	NA
CASSSQAQETQYF	TGTGCCAGCAGTTCCCAGGCCCAAGAGACCCAGTACTTC	TRBV12-3/TRBV12-4	TRBJ2-5	NA	many
CASSPSAVSSYEQYF	TGTGCCAGCAGCCCCTCTGCGGTTTCCTCCTACGAGCAGTACTTC	TRBV7-9	TRBJ2-7	NA	few
CASRWTAEAKNIQYF	TGTGCCAGCAGGTGGACAGCCGAGGCCAAAAACATTCAGTACTTC	TRBV12-3/TRBV12-4	TRBJ2-4	NA	NA
CASSERGLAGGETQYF	TGTGCCAGCAGCGAAAGGGGACTAGCGGGGGGTGAGACCCAGTACTTC	TRBV7-9	TRBJ2-5	TRBD2	NA
CSASGSGGGGYTF	TGCAGCGCCTCCGGCTCGGGAGGCGGAGGCTACACCTTC	TRBV29-1	TRBJ1-2	NA	many
CASSLAYSALDEQYF	TGCGCCAGCAGCTTGGCTTACTCCGCCCTCGACGAGCAGTACTTC	TRBV5-1	TRBJ2-7	NA	few
CSARGQNNTIYF	TGCAGTGCTAGAGGACAGAACAACACCATATATTTT	TRBV20-1	TRBJ1-3	NA	NA
CASSSPGGELFF	TGTGCCAGCAGCTCCCCCGGCGGGGAGCTGTTTTTT	TRBV7-7	TRBJ2-2	NA	many
CASSAVQSYNEQFF	TGTGCCAGTAGTGCGGTACAGTCCTACAATGAGCAGTTCTTC	TRBV19	TRBJ2-1	NA	many
CASSGQGRIEKLFF	TGTGCCAGCAGCGGACAGGGGAGAATTGAAAAACTGTTTTTT	TRBV2	TRBJ1-4	TRBD1	NA
CAWSTGTGTYEQYF	TGTGCCTGGAGCACCGGGACAGGGACCTACGAGCAGTACTTC	TRBV30	TRBJ2-7	TRBD1	many
CASSPWGRSYEQYF	TGTGCCAGCAGCCCCTGGGGACGGAGCTACGAGCAGTACTTC	TRBV12-3/TRBV12-4	TRBJ2-7	NA	NA
CASSSLGVPGGETQYF	TGTGCCAGCAGCTCACTGGGTGTTCCAGGGGGGGAGACCCAGTACTTC	TRBV5-6	TRBJ2-5	NA	many
CASSREVGNTDTQYF	TGTGCCAGCAGCCGGGAGGTAGGCAACACAGATACGCAGTATTTT	TRBV5-5	TRBJ2-3	TRBD2	NA
CASSLRPATSGRIHNEQFF	TGTGCCAGCAGTTTACGGCCAGCTACTAGCGGGAGGATTCACAATGAGCAGTTCTTC	TRBV27	TRBJ2-1	TRBD2	once
CASKPGQAYEQYF	TGCGCCAGCAAACCAGGACAGGCCTACGAGCAGTACTTC	TRBV5-1	TRBJ2-7	TRBD1	few
CSARQVQETQYF	TGCAGCGCCCGGCAGGTTCAAGAGACCCAGTACTTC	TRBV29-1	TRBJ2-5	NA	NA
CASSPGSGGNTEAFF	TGTGCCAGCTCACCAGGATCGGGGGGGAACACTGAAGCTTTCTTT	TRBV18	TRBJ1-1	NA	NA
CASSLGRTTGELFF	TGTGCCAGCAGTTTGGGCAGGACCACCGGGGAGCTGTTTTTT	TRBV27	TRBJ2-2	NA	many
CASSLVESPYVWPQHF	TGTGCCAGCAGCTTAGTAGAGAGTCCCTATGTTTGGCCCCAGCATTTT	TRBV6-6	TRBJ1-5	NA	NA
CASSFRDSVTDTQYF	TGTGCCAGCAGTTTCAGGGACAGCGTCACAGATACGCAGTATTTT	TRBV27	TRBJ2-3	TRBD1	NA
CSATDRLETEAFF	TGCAGTGCAACGGACAGGCTAGAGACTGAAGCTTTCTTT	TRBV20-1	TRBJ1-1	TRBD1	few
CASRRTGGSYGYTF	TGCGCCAGTCGGCGGACAGGGGGAAGCTATGGCTACACCTTC	TRBV5-1	TRBJ1-2	TRBD1	NA
CASSWGNTEAFF	TGTGCCAGCAGCTGGGGCAACACTGAAGCTTTCTTT	TRBV28	TRBJ1-1	NA	NA
CAWTRTGVRETQYF	TGTGCCTGGACCCGAACAGGGGTTCGGGAGACCCAGTACTTC	TRBV30	TRBJ2-5	TRBD1	many
CASSQGHPPPRSRYNQPQHF	TGCGCCAGCAGCCAAGGCCACCCCCCCCCACGCAGTCGGTACAATCAGCCCCAGCATTTT	TRBV4-1	TRBJ1-5	NA	few
CASRRFGYSGSVGETQYF	TGTGCCAGCAGACGTTTCGGGTATAGCGGGAGCGTTGGGGAGACCCAGTACTTC	TRBV6-2/TRBV6-3	TRBJ2-5	TRBD2	few
CASSLDQGRGAFF	TGCGCCAGCAGCTTAGATCAGGGCCGCGGAGCTTTCTTT	TRBV5-1	TRBJ1-1	NA	few